This is a list of T cell receptor beta chains from one sample in a study of OX40 agonist ivuxolimab in advanced cancers. TCRdb keeps only in-frame clones here, not all; method: immunoSEQ multiplex PCR. The profile shows 14,000 or so clones, approximately 77% of them singletons. Here the sequenced sample was CD4+ or CD8+ T cells sorted from blood, taken in a trial of the OX40 agonist ivuxolimab. The receptors were sampled from an adult with an advanced solid tumor such as melanoma, head and neck, liver or kidney cancer. The CDR3 runs from the conserved cysteine through the conserved F or W. D genes are given only for firm matches. Size is omitted from some rows. Given values are once, few, many or a class for expanded clones.

V	J	size	D	DNA	CDR3
TRBV14	TRBJ1-2	.	TRBD1	TGTGCCAGCAGCCAAGTAGGGGACAGGGTTAACTATGGCTACACCTTC	CASSQVGDRVNYGYTF
TRBV2	TRBJ2-7	medium-sized	TRBD2	TGTGCCAGCAGTGACCTCCGGACTAGCGGAACCTACGAGCAGTACTTC	CASSDLRTSGTYEQYF
TRBV4-3	TRBJ1-1	.	TRBD1	TGCGCCAGCAGCCAAGGGGAGCCAGGGGGCACTGAAGCTTTCTTT	CASSQGEPGGTEAFF
TRBV7-9	TRBJ1-1	.	.	TGTGCCAGCTGGCCGGGAGGGGAGAACACTGAAGCTTTCTTT	CASWPGGENTEAFF
TRBV4-1	TRBJ2-7	.	TRBD1	TGCGCCAGCAGCCAAGGACAGGGAGTAACCTACGAGCAGTACTTC	CASSQGQGVTYEQYF
TRBV27	TRBJ1-5	.	TRBD1	TGTGCCAGCAGTTTGGGACAGGGGATTGGGAATCAGCCCCAGCATTTT	CASSLGQGIGNQPQHF
TRBV14	TRBJ2-7	.	TRBD1	TGTGCCAGCAGCCAAGGTCGGGACAGAAAATTCTACGAGCAGTACTTC	CASSQGRDRKFYEQYF
TRBV19	TRBJ2-5	.	.	TGTGCCAGTAAGAGCCCCCAAGAGACCCAGTACTTC	CASKSPQETQYF
TRBV5-3	TRBJ2-7	.	.	TGTGCCATTCAAGGACGGCTCTCCTACGAGCAGTACTTC	CAIQGRLSYEQYF
TRBV7-9	TRBJ1-2	.	.	TGTGCCAGCAGCTTAGAGGCAGGGCGAAATGGCTACACCTTC	CASSLEAGRNGYTF
TRBV6-5	TRBJ2-1	.	TRBD2	TGTGCCAGCAGTTACTCCCCGAGACTAGCCGGCAGTGAGCAGTTCTTC	CASSYSPRLAGSEQFF
TRBV4-3	TRBJ1-5	.	TRBD1	TGCGCCAGCAGCACCTCGACAGGGGGCGATCAGCCCCAGCATTTT	CASSTSTGGDQPQHF
TRBV6-5	TRBJ2-4	.	TRBD1	TGTGCCAGCAGTCCGACAGGGGGGGCGAACATTCAGTACTTC	CASSPTGGANIQYF
TRBV7-8	TRBJ2-2	.	.	TGTGCCAGCAGCTTAGAGTTTGGGAACACCGGGGAGCTGTTTTTT	CASSLEFGNTGELFF
TRBV19	TRBJ1-5	once	.	TGTGCCAGTAGTATAGGATCGAGGTCGAGCAATCAGCCCCAGCATTTT	CASSIGSRSSNQPQHF